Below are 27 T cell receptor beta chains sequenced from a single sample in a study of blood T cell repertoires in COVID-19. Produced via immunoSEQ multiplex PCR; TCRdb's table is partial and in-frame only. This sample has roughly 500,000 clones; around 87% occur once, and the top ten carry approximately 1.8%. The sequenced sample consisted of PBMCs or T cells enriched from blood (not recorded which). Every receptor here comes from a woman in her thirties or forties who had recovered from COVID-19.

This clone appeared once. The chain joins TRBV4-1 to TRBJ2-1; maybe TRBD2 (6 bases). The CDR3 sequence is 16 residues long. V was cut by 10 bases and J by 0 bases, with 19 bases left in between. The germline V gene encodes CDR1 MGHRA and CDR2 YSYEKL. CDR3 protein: CAISSGLSSSYNEQFF. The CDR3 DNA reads TGCGCCATCTCCTCGGGACTTTCCAGCTCCTACAATGAGCAGTTCTTC.

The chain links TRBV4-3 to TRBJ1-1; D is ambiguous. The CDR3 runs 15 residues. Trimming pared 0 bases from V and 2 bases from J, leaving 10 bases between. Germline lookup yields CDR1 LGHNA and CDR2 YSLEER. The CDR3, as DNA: TGCGCCAGCAGCCAAGATCGAGGCAGTAACACTGAAGCTTTCTTT. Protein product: CASSQDRGSNTEAFF.

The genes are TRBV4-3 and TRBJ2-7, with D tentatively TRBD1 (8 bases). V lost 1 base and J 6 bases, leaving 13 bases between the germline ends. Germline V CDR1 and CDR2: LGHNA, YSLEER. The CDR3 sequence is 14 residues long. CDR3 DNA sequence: TGCGCCAGCAGCCAAGTTACAGGGGGGGGCGAGCAGTACTTC. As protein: CASSQVTGGGEQYF.

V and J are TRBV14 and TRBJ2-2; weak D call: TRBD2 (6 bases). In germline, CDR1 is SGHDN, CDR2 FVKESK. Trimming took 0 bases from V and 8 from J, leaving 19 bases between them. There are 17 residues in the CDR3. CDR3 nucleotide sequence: TGTGCCAGCAGCCAAGAGTTACCGGGACTCATAGTTGGGGAGCTGTTTTTT. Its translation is CASSQELPGLIVGELFF.

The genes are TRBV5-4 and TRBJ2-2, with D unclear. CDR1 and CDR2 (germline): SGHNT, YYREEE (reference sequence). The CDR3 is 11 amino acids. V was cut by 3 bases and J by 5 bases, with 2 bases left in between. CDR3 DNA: TGTGCCAGCAGCTCTACCGGGGAGCTGTTTTTT. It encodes CASSSTGELFF. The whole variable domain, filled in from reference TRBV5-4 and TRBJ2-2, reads ETGVTQSPTHLIKTRGQQVTLRCSSQSGHNTVSWYQQALGQGPQFIFQYYREEENGRGNFPPRFSGLQFPNYSSELNVNALELDDSALYLCASSSTGELFFGEGSRLTVL.

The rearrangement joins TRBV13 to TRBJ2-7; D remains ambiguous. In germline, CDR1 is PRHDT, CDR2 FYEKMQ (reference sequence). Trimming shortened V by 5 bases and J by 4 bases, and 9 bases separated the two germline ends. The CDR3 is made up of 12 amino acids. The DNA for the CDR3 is TGTGCCAGCAGCCGTTCTAATTACGAGCAGTACTTC. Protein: CASSRSNYEQYF.

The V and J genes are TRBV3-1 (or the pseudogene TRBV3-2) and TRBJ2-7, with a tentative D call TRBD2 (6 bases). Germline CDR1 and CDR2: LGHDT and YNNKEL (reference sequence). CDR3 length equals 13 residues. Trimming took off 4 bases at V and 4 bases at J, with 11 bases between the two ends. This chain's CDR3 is CASSRRGTYEQYF. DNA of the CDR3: TGTGCCAGCAGCCGGCGAGGGACTTACGAGCAGTACTTC.

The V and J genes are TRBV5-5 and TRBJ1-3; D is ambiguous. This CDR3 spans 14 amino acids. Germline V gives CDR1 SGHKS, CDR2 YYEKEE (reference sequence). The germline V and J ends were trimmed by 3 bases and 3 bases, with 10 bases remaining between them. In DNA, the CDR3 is TGTGCCAGCAGCTCCTCGACTTTTGGAAACACCATATATTTT. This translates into CASSSSTFGNTIYF.

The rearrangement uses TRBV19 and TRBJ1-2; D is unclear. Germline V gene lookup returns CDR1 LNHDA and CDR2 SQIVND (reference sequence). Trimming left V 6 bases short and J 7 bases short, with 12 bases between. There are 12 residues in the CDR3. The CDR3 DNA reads TGTGCCAGTAGCCACGACCCGGGTGGCTACACCTTC. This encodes CASSHDPGGYTF.

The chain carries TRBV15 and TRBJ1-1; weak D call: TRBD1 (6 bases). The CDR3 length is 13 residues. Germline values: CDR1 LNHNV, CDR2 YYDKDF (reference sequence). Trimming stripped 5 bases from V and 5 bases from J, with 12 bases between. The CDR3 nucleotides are TGTGCCACCAGCTTCCGGGACATTACTGAAGCTTTCTTT. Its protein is CATSFRDITEAFF.

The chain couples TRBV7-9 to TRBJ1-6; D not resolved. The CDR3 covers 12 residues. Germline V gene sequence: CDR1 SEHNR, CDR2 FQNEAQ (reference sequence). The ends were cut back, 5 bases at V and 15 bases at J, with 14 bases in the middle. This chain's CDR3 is CASSRAEGGLHF. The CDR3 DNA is TGTGCCAGCAGCCGGGCTGAGGGTGGCCTCCACTTT.

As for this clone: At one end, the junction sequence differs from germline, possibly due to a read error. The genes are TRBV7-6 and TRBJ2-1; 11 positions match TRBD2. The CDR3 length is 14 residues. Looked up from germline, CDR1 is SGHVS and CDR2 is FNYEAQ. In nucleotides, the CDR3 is TGTGCCAGCAGCGTAGCGGGAGGGCCGAATGAGCAGTTCTTC. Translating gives CASSVAGGPNEQFF.

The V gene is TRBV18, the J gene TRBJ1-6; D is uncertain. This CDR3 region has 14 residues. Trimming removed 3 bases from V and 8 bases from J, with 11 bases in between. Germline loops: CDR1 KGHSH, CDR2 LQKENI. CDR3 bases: TGTGCCAGCTCACCGATAGACACTCATTCACCCCTCCACTTT. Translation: CASSPIDTHSPLHF.

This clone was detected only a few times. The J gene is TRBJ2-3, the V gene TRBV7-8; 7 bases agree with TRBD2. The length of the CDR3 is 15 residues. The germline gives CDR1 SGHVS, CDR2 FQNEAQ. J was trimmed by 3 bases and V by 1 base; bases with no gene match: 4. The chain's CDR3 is CASSLVGGRTDTQYF. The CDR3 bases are TGTGCCAGCAGCTTAGTTGGCGGGAGAACAGATACGCAGTATTTT.

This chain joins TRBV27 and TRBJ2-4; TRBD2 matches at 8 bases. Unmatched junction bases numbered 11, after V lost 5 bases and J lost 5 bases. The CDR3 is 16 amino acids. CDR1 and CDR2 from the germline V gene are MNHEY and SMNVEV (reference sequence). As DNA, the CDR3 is TGTGCCAGCAGTCCCCAGCTAGCGGGCGGGGAAAACATTCAGTACTTC. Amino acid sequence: CASSPQLAGGENIQYF.

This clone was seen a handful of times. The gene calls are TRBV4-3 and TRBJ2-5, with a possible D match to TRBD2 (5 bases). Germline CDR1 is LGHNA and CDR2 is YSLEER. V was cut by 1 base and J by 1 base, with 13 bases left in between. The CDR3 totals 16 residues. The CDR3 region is CASSQVYSEGQETQYF. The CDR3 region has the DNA TGCGCCAGCAGCCAAGTATACTCCGAGGGCCAAGAGACCCAGTACTTC.

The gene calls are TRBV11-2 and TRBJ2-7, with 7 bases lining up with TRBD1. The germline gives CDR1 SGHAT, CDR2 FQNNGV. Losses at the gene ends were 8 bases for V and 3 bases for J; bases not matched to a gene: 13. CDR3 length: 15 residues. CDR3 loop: CASQRTGQIDYEQYF. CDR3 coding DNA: TGTGCCAGCCAGCGTACGGGACAGATAGACTACGAGCAGTACTTC.

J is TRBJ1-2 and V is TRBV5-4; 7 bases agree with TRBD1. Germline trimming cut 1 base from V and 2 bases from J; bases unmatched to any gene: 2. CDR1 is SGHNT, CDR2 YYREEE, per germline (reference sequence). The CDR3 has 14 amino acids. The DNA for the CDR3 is TGTGCCAGCAGCTTGCGGGGACAGAACTATGGCTACACCTTC. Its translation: CASSLRGQNYGYTF.

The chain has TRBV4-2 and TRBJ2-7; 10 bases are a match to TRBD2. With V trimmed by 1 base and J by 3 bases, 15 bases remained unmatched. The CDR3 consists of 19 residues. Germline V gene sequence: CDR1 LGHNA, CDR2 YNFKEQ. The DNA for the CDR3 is TGTGCCAGCAGCCAAGTGAAGGCGGATTCCGGGACTAGCGTCTACGAGCAGTACTTC. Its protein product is CASSQVKADSGTSVYEQYF.

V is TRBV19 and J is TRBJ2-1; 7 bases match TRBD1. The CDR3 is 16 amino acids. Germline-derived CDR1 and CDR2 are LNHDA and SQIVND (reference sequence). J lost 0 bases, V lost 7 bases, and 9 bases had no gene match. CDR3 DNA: TGTGCCAGTACTCACGAGGGGGCCAGCTCCTACAATGAGCAGTTCTTC. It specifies CASTHEGASSYNEQFF.

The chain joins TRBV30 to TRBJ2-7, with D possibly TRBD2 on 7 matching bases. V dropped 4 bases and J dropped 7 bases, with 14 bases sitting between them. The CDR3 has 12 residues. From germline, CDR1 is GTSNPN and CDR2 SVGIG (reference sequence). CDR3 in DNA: TGTGCCTGGAACGGGGGGCCGGGGGAGCAGTACTTC. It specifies CAWNGGPGEQYF.

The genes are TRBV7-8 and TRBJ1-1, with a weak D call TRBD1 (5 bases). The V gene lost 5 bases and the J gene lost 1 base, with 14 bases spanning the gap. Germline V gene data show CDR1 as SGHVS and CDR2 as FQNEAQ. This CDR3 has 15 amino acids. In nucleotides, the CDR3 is TGTGCCAGCAGCCGCCAGATAGGACAGAACACTGAAGCTTTCTTT. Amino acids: CASSRQIGQNTEAFF. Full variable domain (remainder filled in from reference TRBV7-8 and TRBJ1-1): GAGVSQSPRYKVAKRGQDVALRCDPISGHVSLFWYQQALGQGPEFLTYFQNEAQLDKSGLPSDRFFAERPEGSVSTLKIQRTQQEDSAVYLCASSRQIGQNTEAFFGQGTRLTVV.

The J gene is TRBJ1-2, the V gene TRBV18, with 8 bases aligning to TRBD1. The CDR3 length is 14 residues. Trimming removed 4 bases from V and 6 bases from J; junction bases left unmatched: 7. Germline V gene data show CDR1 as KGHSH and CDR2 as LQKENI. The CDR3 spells CASSLSRGRDGYTF. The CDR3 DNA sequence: TGTGCCAGCTCACTTAGCAGGGGGCGTGATGGCTACACCTTC.

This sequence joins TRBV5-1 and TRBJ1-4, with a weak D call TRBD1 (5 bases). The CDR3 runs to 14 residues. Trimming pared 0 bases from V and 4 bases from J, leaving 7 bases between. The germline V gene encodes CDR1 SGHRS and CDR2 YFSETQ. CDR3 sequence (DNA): TGCGCCAGCAGCTTGGAAAGGGGTAATGAAAAACTGTTTTTT. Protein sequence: CASSLERGNEKLFF.

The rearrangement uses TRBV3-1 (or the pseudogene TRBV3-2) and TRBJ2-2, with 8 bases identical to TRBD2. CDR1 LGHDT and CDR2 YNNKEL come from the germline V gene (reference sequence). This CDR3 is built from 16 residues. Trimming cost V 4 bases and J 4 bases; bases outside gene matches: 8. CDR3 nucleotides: TGTGCCAGCAGCCCCTACGGAGGACTAGCCACCGGGGAGCTGTTTTTT. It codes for CASSPYGGLATGELFF.

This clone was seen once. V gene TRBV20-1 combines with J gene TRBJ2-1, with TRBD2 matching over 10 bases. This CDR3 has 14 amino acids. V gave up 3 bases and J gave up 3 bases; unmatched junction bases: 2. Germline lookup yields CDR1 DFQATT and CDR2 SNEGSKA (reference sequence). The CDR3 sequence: CSASQREGYNEQFF. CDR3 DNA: TGCAGTGCTAGTCAGCGGGAGGGCTACAATGAGCAGTTCTTC.

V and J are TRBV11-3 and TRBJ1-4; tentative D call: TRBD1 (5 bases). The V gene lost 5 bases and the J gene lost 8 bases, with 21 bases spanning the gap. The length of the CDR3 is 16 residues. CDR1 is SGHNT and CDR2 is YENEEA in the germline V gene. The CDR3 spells CASSPRGDGGKEKLFF. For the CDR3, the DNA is TGTGCCAGCAGCCCTCGGGGGGATGGCGGGAAAGAAAAACTGTTTTTT.